The present TCR beta chain was sequenced within a study of T cells in Graves' hyperthyroidism and ophthalmopathy. Study results and limitations: A model of 13 V-J pairs discriminated ophthalmopathy from stable hyperthyroidism.

The germline V gene has CDR1 MNHEY and CDR2 SMNVEV (reference sequence). This CDR3 spans 14 amino acids. Patients were excluded for uncontrolled infection, other autoimmune disease, pregnancy or lactation. Researchers took RNA transcripts and amplified the TCR beta CDR3 regions from them. A first-round RT-PCR of the TCR CDR3 used the HTBI primer set. TCRdb re-called the multiplex PCR reads through MiXCR, storing one row per CDR3 protein. The sample includes more than 550,000 distinct CDR3 sequences, 15% to 20% of them seen just once. A remark on this clonotype: Its target is unknown. This may come from a read error, since a much larger clone is one base off.

The V and J genes are TRBV27 and TRBJ2-5; no firm D call. The receptor comes from a man aged 45 to 65 with Graves' hyperthyroidism. The specimen sequenced was blood. In DNA form, the CDR3 reads TGTGCCAGCAGTTTAGAAGGATCTCAAGAGATCCAGTACTTC. Translating gives CASSLEGSQEIQYF.